This is a list of T cell receptor beta chains from one sample in a study of control samples from healthy donors and cancer patients. Profiling relied on immunoSEQ multiplex PCR, and the TCRdb table lists in-frame clones only, not all of them. The data show under 65,000 clones, 90% seen once. The sample consisted of PBMCs. The source is a woman aged 45-65 years with colorectal cancer. Each CDR3 is given with its conserved first and last residue. Fields, in order: CDR3 protein, CDR3 DNA, D gene, CDR3 length, J gene, clone size, V gene. D genes are given only for firm matches. The size of a clone is reported for some rows only, either as once, few or many, or as a class for expanded clones.

CASRPQLTGVNIQYF TGTGCCAGTAGGCCTCAATTGACAGGGGTGAACATTCAGTACTTC TRBD1 15 TRBJ2-4 . TRBV19
CASSWDTNTEAFF TGTGCCAGCTCATGGGACACCAACACTGAAGCTTTCTTT . 13 TRBJ1-1 . TRBV18
CASSIGQVNQPQHF TGTGCCAGTAGTATTGGGCAGGTGAACCAGCCCCAGCATTTT . 14 TRBJ1-5 . TRBV19
CAWSVAASGANVLTF TGTGCCTGGAGTGTTGCGGCCTCTGGGGCCAACGTCCTGACTTTC . 15 TRBJ2-6 . TRBV30
CASSLDRVSTGELFF TGTGCCAGCAGCTTAGATCGGGTGAGCACCGGGGAGCTGTTTTTT . 15 TRBJ2-2 few TRBV11-2
CASSARTTQSTDTQYF TGTGCCAGCAGCGCCAGGACTACCCAATCCACAGATACGCAGTATTTT . 16 TRBJ2-3 . TRBV12-1
CASSLRGTGELFF TGTGCCAGCAGTTTACGCGGAACCGGGGAGCTGTTTTTT . 13 TRBJ2-2 few TRBV12-3/TRBV12-4
CASSLLGQGGTDTQYF TGTGCCAGCAGCTTACTCGGGCAGGGGGGCACAGATACGCAGTATTTT TRBD1 16 TRBJ2-3 . TRBV7-2
CAIAKAGVETQYF TGTGCCATTGCGAAAGCGGGGGTGGAGACCCAGTACTTC TRBD2 13 TRBJ2-5 . TRBV24-1
CASRGAFGGVARGTYEQYF TGTGCCAGCAGGGGTGCTTTCGGCGGCGTGGCCCGTGGCACCTACGAGCAGTACTTC . 19 TRBJ2-7 few TRBV11-2
CASSPSRDSLRSGYTF TGTGCCAGTAGTCCCTCTCGGGACTCTCTAAGGAGTGGCTACACCTTC . 16 TRBJ1-2 few TRBV19
CASRTGPNTGELFF TGCGCCAGCCGAACAGGGCCGAACACCGGGGAGCTGTTTTTT . 14 TRBJ2-2 . TRBV10-1
CASSLGTAPRNEKLFF TGTGCCAGCAGCTTAGGGACAGCACCCAGAAATGAAAAACTGTTTTTT . 16 TRBJ1-4 . TRBV7-2
CASSGAGGTYEQYF TGTGCCAGCAGTGGTGCGGGGGGCACCTACGAGCAGTACTTC TRBD2 14 TRBJ2-7 . TRBV28
CASSYSRGGQPQHF TGTGCCAGCAGTTACTCGAGAGGGGGGCAGCCCCAGCATTTT . 14 TRBJ1-5 . TRBV6-5
CSVEGGREAFF TGCAGCGTTGAAGGCGGCCGTGAAGCTTTCTTT . 11 TRBJ1-1 . TRBV29-1
CASSLVPRDTEAFF TGTGCCAGCAGCTTAGTCCCCCGGGACACTGAAGCTTTCTTT . 14 TRBJ1-1 . TRBV7-6
CASRRPGQGYPEAFF TGTGCCAGCAGGCGTCCGGGACAGGGATACCCTGAAGCTTTCTTT TRBD1 15 TRBJ1-1 few TRBV11-2
CASSSRDRPLNTEAFF TGTGCCAGCAGCTCCCGGGACAGGCCTTTGAACACTGAAGCTTTCTTT TRBD1 16 TRBJ1-1 . TRBV7-8
CASSRLEKETQYF TGCGCCAGCAGTCGACTAGAGAAAGAGACCCAGTACTTC . 13 TRBJ2-5 . TRBV10-2
CASSPSGRAAGELFF TGTGCCAGCAGCCCTAGCGGGAGGGCCGCCGGGGAGCTGTTTTTT TRBD2 15 TRBJ2-2 . TRBV7-3
CASSNSRFSGRGDEQYF TGTGCCAGCAGCAACTCGCGATTTAGCGGGAGGGGGGACGAGCAGTACTTC TRBD2 17 TRBJ2-7 once TRBV7-2
CASSRQGLGTEAFF TGTGCCAGCAGCCGTCAGGGTTTGGGCACTGAAGCTTTCTTT . 14 TRBJ1-1 . TRBV2
CASSLAAAQGDGELFF TGCGCCAGCAGCTTGGCCGCCGCACAGGGCGACGGGGAGCTGTTTTTT . 16 TRBJ2-2 once TRBV5-1
CASSPSWGGMANEKLFF TGTGCCAGCAGCCCAAGCTGGGGGGGGATGGCTAATGAAAAACTGTTTTTT . 17 TRBJ1-4 . TRBV3-1/TRBV3-2
CASSLGFSGRTDTQYF TGTGCCAGCAGCTTAGGATTTAGCGGGCGCACAGATACGCAGTATTTT TRBD2 16 TRBJ2-3 . TRBV7-8
CASSQRTGANYEQYF TGCGCCAGCAGCCAACGGACAGGGGCAAACTACGAGCAGTACTTC TRBD1 15 TRBJ2-7 . TRBV4-1
CASWWVGSGGEETQYF TGTGCCAGCTGGTGGGTCGGTAGCGGGGGGGAAGAGACCCAGTACTTC TRBD2 16 TRBJ2-5 . TRBV2
CASSNLGTGERTDTQYF TGTGCCAGCAGCAATCTCGGGACGGGAGAACGCACAGATACGCAGTATTTT . 17 TRBJ2-3 . TRBV2